This T cell receptor (beta chain) was identified during a study of blood T cell repertoires in COVID-19 (dated by TCRdb to between 2020 and 2021). Turning to the overall study: Collaborator samples came from the United States, Italy and Spain and covered acute and convalescent phases of COVID-19. The prospective study material was composed of cDNA or gDNA derived from T cells, B-cell-depleted T cells, or PBMCs. Deeply sampled blood TCRbeta repertoires from subjects exposed to, actively infected with, or recovered from COVID-19 were included in the dataset. The repertoires were released in a freely available public database meant as a resource for research on the immune response to SARS-CoV-2. Samples came from the ongoing ImmuneRACE study (first 160 participants) plus 1,254 subjects from 6 global collaborators. Sample metadata almost always included a de-identified subject ID, COVID-19 status, age in years and sex. HLA class I and class II types, where available, came from metadata supplied by the sample provider rather than from assay-based typing.

Each collaborating institution followed its own protocols to collect whole blood in K2EDTA tubes. Collaborator samples were shipped for TCRbeta analysis as frozen whole blood, isolated PBMCs, or DNA extracted from either sample type. What the work shows at the level of the full study, not this receptor alone: Clinical and demographic metadata were provided uncurated, with the amount varying by source and participant.

TCRbeta CDR3 regions were amplified from genomic DNA by means of the immunoSEQ Assay, a bias-controlled multiplex PCR. The source study handled its data this way. Within the assay, amplification of reference gene primers was used to estimate how many nucleated cells each sample contained. To quantify the absolute abundance of each unique TCRbeta CDR3 rearrangement, sequence reads were collapsed and filtered. For each sample, productive Simpson clonality was calculated as the square root of Simpson's diversity index across productive rearrangements. The immuneACCESS repertoire file appears here via TCRdb, limited to in-frame rearrangements. These files lack a portion of the clones; in checked studies, under half of the deficit traces to unresolved V genes, and the cause of the others is not known. D and trimming were read from the DNA, whereas the V and J calls and clone size are those reported in that table. Within this sample are approximately 72,000 clones, with around 78% of them counted one time only. The ten largest clones represent roughly 20% of the sample.

Inclusive of the bounding cysteine and phenylalanine, the CDR3 is 14 residues long. CDR3 DNA is the only sequence kept; it has 42 bases, read in frame from the first base. V loses 10 bases of germline sequence and J loses 11 bases, and the interval between the two ends is 23 bases. CDR1 and CDR2, looked up from the germline V gene (reference sequence), are WNHNN and SYGVQD. A remark on this clone: This receptor's antigen is unknown. Base-call qualities are not available, and no considerably larger clone is one nucleotide away.

The TCR comes from a woman older than 75 with acute or convalescent COVID-19. Sequencing was carried out using peripheral blood. The chain is assembled from TRBV10-1 and TRBJ1-4; the D gene is possibly TRBD1, with 6 bases matching. In nucleotides, the sequence is TGCGCCATAAGGGGTGGGACATTACTGGGGAAACTGTTTTTT. Its translation is CAIRGGTLLGKLFF.